The 7 T cell receptor beta chains presented below share a single source sample, sequenced in a study of cytomegalovirus exposure and HLA in healthy donors. Use of 60 Vbeta and 13 Jbeta primers characterized the PCR. TCRdb keeps only in-frame clones here, not all; method: immunoSEQ multiplex PCR. This table has around 200,000 clones, just over 75% appearing once. Material for sequencing was PBMCs. The source of these receptors is a woman between 55 and 75 years old in good health and CMV-seropositive.

This chain uses TRBV27 with TRBJ2-7, with 7 bases fitting TRBD1. The CDR3 covers 16 residues. Trimming removed 6 bases from V and 0 bases from J; junction bases left unmatched: 11. CDR1 is MNHEY and CDR2 is SMNVEV in the germline V gene (reference sequence). This CDR3 reads CASSRGWTGSSYEQYF. In nucleotides, the CDR3 is TGTGCCAGCAGCCGCGGTTGGACAGGCAGCTCCTACGAGCAGTACTTC.

This chain connects TRBV7-9 to TRBJ1-1; 10 bases fit TRBD1. CDR1 and CDR2 from the germline V gene are SEHNR and FQNEAQ (reference sequence). V lost 6 bases to trimming and J lost 5 bases; unmatched junction nucleotides: 3. The CDR3 is made up of 13 amino acids. The CDR3 coding sequence is TGTGCCAGCAGAGGGACAGGGGAAACTGAAGCTTTCTTT. Translating gives CASRGTGETEAFF.

This chain uses TRBV11-2 with TRBJ2-2, with D tentatively TRBD1 (7 bases). Germline V gene data show CDR1 as SGHAT and CDR2 as FQNNGV. CDR3 size: 14 residues. Trimming took 10 bases from V and 3 from J, leaving 15 bases between them. The CDR3 loop reads CATRRGLDTGELFF. The DNA for the CDR3 is TGTGCCACTCGGAGGGGGCTAGACACCGGGGAGCTGTTTTTT.

The V gene is TRBV6-4, the J gene TRBJ1-1; the D gene is possibly TRBD1 (5 bases). CDR3 length equals 17 residues. Trimming took 2 bases from V and 2 from J, leaving 18 bases between them. Germline V gene lookup returns CDR1 MRHNA and CDR2 SNTAGT. The CDR3 DNA reads as TGTGCCAGCAGTGACCTTACCTATACGACAGTCAACACTGAAGCTTTCTTT. Translated, it gives CASSDLTYTTVNTEAFF.

This clone has just a few counts. This chain links TRBV20-1 with TRBJ1-2; D remains ambiguous. V was shortened by 6 bases and J by 0 bases, with 5 bases between the two germline ends. CDR3 length equals 11 residues. CDR1 and CDR2 from the germline V gene are DFQATT and SNEGSKA (reference sequence). CDR3: CSAEANYGYTF. The CDR3 DNA reads as TGCAGTGCAGAGGCTAACTATGGCTACACCTTC.

This clone came up a few times. As DNA, the CDR3 is TGCGCCAGCAGCCAAGATCGACGCAGGTCTAACTATGGCTACACCTTC. Translating gives CASSQDRRRSNYGYTF. This chain uses TRBV4-3 with TRBJ1-2; D not certain. Germline loops: CDR1 LGHNA, CDR2 YSLEER. Deletions cut 0 bases from V and 0 bases from J, with 11 bases between. This CDR3 has 16 residues.

The J gene is TRBJ1-5, the V gene TRBV21-1; the table assigns TRBD1, which was not confirmed against the DNA. TRBV21-1 is a recognized pseudogene. The CDR3 is 14 amino acids. The chain's CDR3 is CASSITGKVQPQHF. Here the CDR3 DNA reads TGTGCCAGCAGCATAACAGGGAAAGTTCAGCCCCAGCATTTT.